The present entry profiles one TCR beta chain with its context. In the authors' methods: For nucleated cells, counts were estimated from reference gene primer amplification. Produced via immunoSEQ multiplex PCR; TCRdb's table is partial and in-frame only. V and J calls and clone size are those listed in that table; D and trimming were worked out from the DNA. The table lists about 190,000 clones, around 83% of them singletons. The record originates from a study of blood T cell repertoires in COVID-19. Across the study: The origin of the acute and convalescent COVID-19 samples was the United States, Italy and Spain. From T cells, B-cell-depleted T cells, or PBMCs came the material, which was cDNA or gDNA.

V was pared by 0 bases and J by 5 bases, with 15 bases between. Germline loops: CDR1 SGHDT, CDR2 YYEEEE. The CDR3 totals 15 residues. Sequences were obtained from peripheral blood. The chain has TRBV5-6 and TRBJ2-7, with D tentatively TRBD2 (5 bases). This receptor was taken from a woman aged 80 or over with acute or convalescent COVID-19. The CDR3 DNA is TGTGCCAGCAGCTTGGCAGGTGGGAGCAAGAACGAGCAGTACTTC. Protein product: CASSLAGGSKNEQYF.